A single TCR beta chain is shown here with its context. The antigen is undetermined. A read error may account for a junction end that differs from germline. The template was RNA from unsorted bulk tissue. This sample is drawn from a study of tumor and adjacent non-tumor tissue in lung cancer. The study, taken as a whole, reports: Higher tumor TCR diversity was associated with shorter survival.

Three rounds of nested PCR, following a modified ARM-PCR protocol, produced the TCRbeta library. One entry per CDR3 protein results from TCRdb running MiXCR on the multiplex PCR reads. The table has about 80,000 distinct CDR3 sequences, roughly 80% seen once. The CDR3 contains 12 residues. The germline V gene encodes CDR1 SQVTM and CDR2 ANQGSEA. V is TRBV29-1 and J is TRBJ2-1, with 8 bases that match TRBD2. The TCR originated in a woman aged 50 to 60 with non-small cell lung cancer. Sequences were obtained from lung tumor tissue. The CDR3 DNA is TGTAACGTTCGGATTAGCGGGACCAAGCAGTTCTTC. As protein: CNVRISGTKQFF.